The TCR beta chain under discussion was sequenced for a study of blood T cell repertoires in COVID-19. Only in-frame clones appear in the TCRdb table, and some are missing; sequencing was by immunoSEQ multiplex PCR. The table includes around 100,000 clones, approximately 80% detected once. This CDR3 is built from 16 residues. V lost 4 bases and J lost 5; bases outside the gene matches: 12. Germline CDR1 and CDR2: ENHRY and SYGVKD. This chain links TRBV10-3 with TRBJ2-5; 8 positions match TRBD1. The specimen was peripheral blood. The TCR sequence derives from a woman aged 70-85 years with acute or convalescent COVID-19. The CDR3 spells CAISGPRTGKGETQYF. CDR3 nucleotide sequence: TGTGCCATCAGTGGGCCCCGGACAGGGAAAGGGGAGACCCAGTACTTC.